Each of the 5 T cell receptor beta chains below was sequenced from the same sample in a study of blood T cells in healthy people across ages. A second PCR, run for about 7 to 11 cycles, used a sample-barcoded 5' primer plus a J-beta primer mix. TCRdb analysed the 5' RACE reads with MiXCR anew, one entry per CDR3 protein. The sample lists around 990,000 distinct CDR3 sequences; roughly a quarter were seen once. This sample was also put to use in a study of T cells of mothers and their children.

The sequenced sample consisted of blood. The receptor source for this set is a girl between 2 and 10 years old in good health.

For the CDR3, the DNA is TGTGCCAGCAGCTTTTCCCACGAAGAGACGGGTTACAATGAGCAGTTCTTC. Protein: CASSFSHEETGYNEQFF. The chain combines TRBV7-9 with TRBJ2-1; D unresolved. V lost 3 bases, J lost 4 bases, and 19 bases lay in between. The CDR3 has 17 amino acids. Germline V gene sequence: CDR1 SEHNR, CDR2 FQNEAQ (reference sequence).

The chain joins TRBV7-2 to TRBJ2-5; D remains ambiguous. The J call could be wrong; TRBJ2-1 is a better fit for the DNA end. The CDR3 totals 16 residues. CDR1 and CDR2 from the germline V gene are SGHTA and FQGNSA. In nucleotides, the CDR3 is TGTGCCAGCAGCTTAGACGGCGGTCGCTCCTACAATGAGCAGTTCTTC. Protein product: CASSLDGGRSYNEQFF.

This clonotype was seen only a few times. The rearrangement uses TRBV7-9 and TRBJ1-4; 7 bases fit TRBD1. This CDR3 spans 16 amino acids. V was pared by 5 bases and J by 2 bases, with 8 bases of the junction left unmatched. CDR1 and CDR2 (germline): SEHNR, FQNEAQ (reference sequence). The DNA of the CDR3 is TGTGCCAGCAGCGACGACAGGGCGCAGACTAATGAAAAACTGTTTTTT. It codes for CASSDDRAQTNEKLFF.

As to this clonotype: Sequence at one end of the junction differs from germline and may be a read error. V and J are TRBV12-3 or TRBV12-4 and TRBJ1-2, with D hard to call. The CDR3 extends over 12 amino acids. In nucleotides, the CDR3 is TGTGCCAGCAGTTTAGGGACTCCACCTCCCATCTTC. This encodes CASSLGTPPPIF.

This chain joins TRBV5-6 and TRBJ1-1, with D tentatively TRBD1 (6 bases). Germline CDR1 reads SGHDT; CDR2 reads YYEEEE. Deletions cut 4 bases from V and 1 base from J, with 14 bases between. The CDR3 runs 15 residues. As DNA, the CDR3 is TGTGCCAGCAGCGTGAAACAGGGAAGGAACACTGAAGCTTTCTTT. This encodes CASSVKQGRNTEAFF.